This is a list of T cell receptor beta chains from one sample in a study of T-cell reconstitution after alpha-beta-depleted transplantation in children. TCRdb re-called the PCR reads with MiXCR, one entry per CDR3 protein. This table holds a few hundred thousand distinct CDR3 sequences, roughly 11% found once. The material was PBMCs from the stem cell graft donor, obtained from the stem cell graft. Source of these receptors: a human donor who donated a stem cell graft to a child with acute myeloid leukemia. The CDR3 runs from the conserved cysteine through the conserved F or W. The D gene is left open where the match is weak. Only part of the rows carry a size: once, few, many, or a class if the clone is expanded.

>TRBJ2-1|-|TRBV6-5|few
CASSYSRPGDFSYNEQFF
TGTGCCAGCAGTTACTCTAGACCAGGGGATTTCTCCTACAATGAGCAGTTCTTC
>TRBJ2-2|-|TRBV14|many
CASSQRGANTGELFF
TGTGCCAGCAGCCAACGTGGGGCGAACACCGGGGAGCTGTTTTTT
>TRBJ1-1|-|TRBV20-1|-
CSARDRGGPVTEAFF
TGCAGTGCTAGAGATCGGGGAGGGCCCGTCACTGAAGCTTTCTTT
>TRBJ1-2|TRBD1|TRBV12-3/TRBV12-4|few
CASSRSTDREDNYGYTF
TGTGCCAGCAGCAGGAGCACCGACAGGGAAGACAACTATGGCTACACCTTC
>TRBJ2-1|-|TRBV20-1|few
CSATRPPDEQFF
TGCAGTGCTACCCGACCTCCCGATGAGCAGTTCTTC
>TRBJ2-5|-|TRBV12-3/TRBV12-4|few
CATQGRETQYF
TGTGCCACCCAGGGAAGGGAGACCCAGTACTTC
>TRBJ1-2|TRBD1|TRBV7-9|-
CASSPGQRSSLYGYTF
TGTGCCAGCAGCCCGGGACAGCGATCTTCCCTCTATGGCTACACCTTC
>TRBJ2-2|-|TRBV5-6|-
CASSFGSGSYTGELFF
TGTGCCAGCAGCTTTGGCTCCGGGTCCTACACCGGGGAGCTGTTTTTT
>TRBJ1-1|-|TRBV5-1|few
CASSLGQRNTEAFF
TGCGCCAGCAGCTTGGGACAGAGAAACACTGAAGCTTTCTTT
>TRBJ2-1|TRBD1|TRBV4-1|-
CASSQPGQGKHEQFF
TGCGCCAGCAGCCAGCCGGGACAGGGTAAACATGAGCAGTTCTTC
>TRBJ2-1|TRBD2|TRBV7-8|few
CASSPRTSTSSYNEQFF
TGTGCCAGCAGCCCCCGGACTAGCACAAGCTCCTACAATGAGCAGTTCTTC
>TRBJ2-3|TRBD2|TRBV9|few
CASSVAWSGLAGVGDTQYF
TGTGCCAGCAGCGTCGCTTGGTCGGGACTAGCGGGAGTAGGTGATACGCAGTATTTT
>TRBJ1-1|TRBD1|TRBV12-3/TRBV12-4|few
CASSSRDSSFTEAFF
TGTGCCAGCAGCTCCCGGGACAGTAGCTTCACTGAAGCTTTCTTT
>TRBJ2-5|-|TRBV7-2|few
CASSFRGPQETQYF
TGTGCCAGCAGCTTCCGGGGTCCCCAAGAGACCCAGTACTTC
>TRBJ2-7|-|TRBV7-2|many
CASSSWTAAEQYF
TGTGCCAGCAGCTCCTGGACAGCCGCCGAGCAGTACTTC
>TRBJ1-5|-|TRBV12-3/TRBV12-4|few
CASSQGNSNQPQHF
TGTGCCAGCAGCCAGGGAAATAGCAATCAGCCCCAGCATTTT
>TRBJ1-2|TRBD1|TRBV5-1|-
CASSTGGQGRGYTF
TGCGCCAGCAGCACTGGCGGACAGGGTAGGGGCTACACCTTC
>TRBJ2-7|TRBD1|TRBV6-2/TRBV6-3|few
CASIRTGGHEQYF
TGTGCCAGCATAAGGACAGGGGGCCACGAGCAGTACTTC
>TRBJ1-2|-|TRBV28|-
CASRYSRVVAF
TGTGCCTCCCGCTATAGCAGGGTCGTGGCCTTC
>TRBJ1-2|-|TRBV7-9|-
CAIPGPSFGYTF
TGTGCCATCCCCGGGCCTAGCTTTGGCTACACCTTC
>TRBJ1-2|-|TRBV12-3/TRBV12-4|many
CASTRSGALNGYTF
TGTGCCAGCACCCGAAGCGGGGCGCTGAATGGCTACACCTTC
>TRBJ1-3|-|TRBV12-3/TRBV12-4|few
CASSFVGSLRSGNTIYF
TGTGCCAGCAGTTTCGTTGGCAGTTTACGCTCTGGAAACACCATATATTTT